A single sample gave rise to the 5 T cell receptor beta chains below, sequenced in a study of blood T cell repertoires in COVID-19. Measured with immunoSEQ multiplex PCR; TCRdb has only the in-frame clones, and not every one. The table shows some 72,000 clones, with roughly 89% occurring only once. Sample: peripheral blood. These receptors all come from a man between 60 and 75 years old with acute or convalescent COVID-19.

The CDR3 DNA reads TGTGCTAGTGGTTTCACCACTTCCGGGACAGGGGCCTACGAGCAGTACTTC. The encoded protein is CASGFTTSGTGAYEQYF. The genes are TRBV12-5 and TRBJ2-7, with TRBD1 matching 10 bases. This CDR3 is built from 17 residues. Germline assignment: CDR1 LGHNT and CDR2 FRNRAP. Trimming cost V 3 bases and J 2 bases; bases outside gene matches: 10.

The J gene is TRBJ2-7, the V gene TRBV6-5, with D maybe TRBD1 (6 bases). Germline loops: CDR1 MNHEY, CDR2 SVGAGI. The CDR3 length is 14 residues. Trimming pared 8 bases from V and 2 bases from J, leaving 16 bases between. CDR3 DNA: TGTGCCAGCGGATTTAGGAGGACAGCCTACGAGCAGTACTTC. This codes for CASGFRRTAYEQYF.

The chain joins TRBV19 to TRBJ2-6, with a possible D match to TRBD1 (6 bases). V was cut by 5 bases and J by 2 bases, with 10 bases left in between. The length of the CDR3 is 15 residues. Germline lookup yields CDR1 LNHDA and CDR2 SQIVND (reference sequence). DNA for the CDR3: TGTGCCAGTAGTGTCCAGGGGCCTGGGGCCAACGTCCTGACTTTC. The encoded protein is CASSVQGPGANVLTF.

The CDR3 is CATSRDWASEQYF. The CDR3, as DNA: TGTGCCACCAGCAGAGATTGGGCCTCCGAGCAGTACTTC. The chain recombines TRBV15 with TRBJ2-7; D not certain. CDR1 is LNHNV and CDR2 is YYDKDF in the germline V gene (reference sequence). The CDR3 is 13 amino acids. Between the trimmed V and J ends, which lost 0 bases and 6 bases, there was a span of 9 bases.

This clone has a single count. This chain connects TRBV30 to TRBJ2-7; TRBD1 matches 7 bases. The CDR3 is 15 amino acids. CDR1 is GTSNPN and CDR2 is SVGIG in the germline V gene (reference sequence). The trim removed 3 bases at V and 3 bases at J, leaving 11 bases unmatched. CDR3 sequence (DNA): TGTGCCTGGAGGCGACCGGGACAGAGCAACTACGAGCAGTACTTC. It codes for CAWRRPGQSNYEQYF.